What follows are 5 T cell receptor beta chains derived from one specimen sequenced in a study of T cells in Graves' hyperthyroidism and ophthalmopathy. The CDR3 regions of TCR beta were amplified from RNA transcripts. TCR CDR3 regions were first amplified by RT-PCR with HTBI primers. TCRdb used MiXCR to reprocess the multiplex PCR reads, holding one entry per CDR3 protein. The sample yields roughly 600,000 distinct CDR3 sequences, about 15% seen once. The sequencing sample was made of blood. These receptors were taken from a woman between 45 and 65 years old with Graves' ophthalmopathy.

This chain uses TRBV14 with TRBJ2-7; perhaps TRBD1 as D (5 bases). Germline V gives CDR1 SGHDN, CDR2 FVKESK. The CDR3 contains 14 residues. With 1 base removed from V and 5 bases from J, the gap between germline ends came to 12 bases. The chain's CDR3 is CASSQVGRADEQYF. In DNA, the CDR3 is TGTGCCAGCAGCCAAGTCGGCAGGGCCGACGAGCAGTACTTC.

This clonotype came up a few times. It is likely a read error, because the conserved phenylalanine at the end of the CDR3 is missing. This chain joins TRBV28 and TRBJ2-7; D call uncertain. Germline assignment: CDR1 MDHEN and CDR2 SYDVKM. This CDR3 has 11 residues. V was shortened by 8 bases and J by 6 bases, with 11 bases between the two germline ends. The CDR3 nucleotides read TGTGCCAGCGCAGGTTTCGGCGAGCAGTACCTC. Amino acid sequence: CASAGFGEQYL.

The chain joins TRBV20-1 to TRBJ1-1; the D gene is possibly TRBD1 (5 bases). Germline V lookup: CDR1 DFQATT, CDR2 SNEGSKA (reference sequence). The CDR3 totals 14 residues. The V end was cut by 3 bases, the J end by 4 bases, with 15 bases between. The CDR3 DNA is TGCAGTGCTAGTGACCAGGGAGAGGTCACTGAAGCTTTCTTT. It is translated as CSASDQGEVTEAFF.

The table lists this clonotype with many counts. The chain joins TRBV19 to TRBJ1-1, with D possibly TRBD1 on 6 matching bases. The V gene's germline CDR1 is LNHDA and CDR2 SQIVND (reference sequence). The V gene lost 7 bases and the J gene lost 2 bases, with 14 bases spanning the gap. CDR3 length: 14 amino acids. CDR3 region: CASNQGRANTEAFF. The CDR3 DNA reads as TGTGCCAGTAATCAGGGGCGGGCTAACACTGAAGCTTTCTTT.

This clonotype was detected a few times. The chain couples TRBV4-3 to TRBJ2-3; weak D call: TRBD2 (6 bases). V lost 1 base to trimming and J lost 2 bases, with 10 bases between them. This CDR3 spans 15 amino acids. Germline lookup yields CDR1 LGHNA and CDR2 YSLEER. The CDR3 loop reads CASSQGTTNTDTQYF. The CDR3, as DNA: TGCGCCAGCAGCCAAGGGACTACCAACACAGATACGCAGTATTTT.